The 12 T cell receptor beta chains in this list originate from one sample, sequenced in a study of control samples from healthy donors and cancer patients. Generated by immunoSEQ multiplex PCR, the TCRdb table keeps only in-frame clones and is missing some. Seen here are roughly 99,000 clones, roughly 82% observed once, and the top ten hold roughly 2%. The sequencing input was blood. Receptors were obtained from a man in his sixties in good health.

The chain is built from TRBV29-1 and TRBJ2-7; D is unresolved. The V gene's germline CDR1 is SQVTM and CDR2 ANQGSEA. This CDR3 contains 12 residues. Trimming shortened V by 5 bases and J by 1 base, and 9 bases separated the two germline ends. CDR3 sequence (DNA): TGCAGCGTTTGGGAACGGTCCTACGAGCAGTACTTC. As protein: CSVWERSYEQYF.

The CDR3 DNA is TGCGCCAGCAGCTGGGGTCGCGAGTACGAGCAGTACTTC. It yields the protein CASSWGREYEQYF. This chain connects TRBV5-1 to TRBJ2-7; D is undetermined. Germline lookup yields CDR1 SGHRS and CDR2 YFSETQ. V shed 3 bases and J shed 4 bases, with 11 bases lying between them. The CDR3 extends over 13 amino acids. The full variable domain, completed using reference TRBV5-1 and TRBJ2-7, is KAGVTQTPRYLIKTRGQQVTLSCSPISGHRSVSWYQQTPGQGLQFLFEYFSETQRNKGNFPGRFSGRQFSNSRSEMNVSTLELGDSALYLCASSWGREYEQYFGPGTRLTVT.

V and J are TRBV5-8 and TRBJ1-5; D remains unclear. Germline loops: CDR1 SGHTS, CDR2 YDEGEE. V shed 4 bases and J shed 9 bases, with 20 bases lying between them. This CDR3 comprises 15 residues. The CDR3 bases are TGTGCCAGCAGCCCAAGGGTCGTGTCGGCGGGGCCCCAGCATTTT. This gives the protein CASSPRVVSAGPQHF.

The rearrangement joins TRBV2 to TRBJ1-1; TRBD1 aligns across 8 bases. Germline V CDR1 and CDR2: SNHLY, FYNNEI. Losses at the gene ends were 11 bases for V and 1 base for J; bases not matched to a gene: 6. The CDR3 contains 13 residues. In nucleotides, the CDR3 is TGTGCCGGTGCCGGGACAGGGAACACTGAAGCTTTCTTT. This translates into CAGAGTGNTEAFF.

The chain recombines TRBV4-1 with TRBJ1-1, with D maybe TRBD1 (5 bases). Trimming took off 7 bases at V and 1 base at J, with 16 bases between the two ends. Germline CDR1 is MGHRA and CDR2 is YSYEKL. The CDR3 is made up of 15 amino acids. The CDR3 spells CASTHPTVPNTEAFF. The CDR3 DNA sequence: TGCGCCAGCACCCACCCGACAGTACCGAACACTGAAGCTTTCTTT.

The chain combines TRBV4-2 with TRBJ1-2, with unresolved D. Germline CDR1 is LGHNA and CDR2 is YNFKEQ. The CDR3 length is 14 residues. The V gene lost 3 bases and the J gene lost 5 bases, with 13 bases spanning the gap. CDR3 coding DNA: TGTGCCAGCAGCCAGACGGACGGAGGTTATGGCTACACCTTC. It codes for CASSQTDGGYGYTF.

This chain joins TRBV6-5 and TRBJ2-5; D not resolved. CDR1 is MNHEY, CDR2 SVGAGI, per germline. V lost 2 bases, J lost 5 bases, and 15 bases lay in between. This CDR3 region has 15 residues. CDR3 coding DNA: TGTGCCAGCAGTTACGGCGGTCCCACGACTGAGACCCAGTACTTC. Encoded protein: CASSYGGPTTETQYF.

V usage is TRBV20-1 and J usage is TRBJ2-7; 7 nucleotides line up with TRBD1. The length of the CDR3 is 13 residues. Germline loops: CDR1 DFQATT, CDR2 SNEGSKA (reference sequence). Trimming cost V 3 bases and J 4 bases; bases outside gene matches: 6. CDR3 DNA: TGCAGTGCTAGTCGCAGGGGGTGGTACGAGCAGTACTTC. It is translated as CSASRRGWYEQYF.

This clone was seen a single time. The CDR3 coding sequence is TGCGCCAGCAGCCTGGGGACAGGGGGCCTGAACACTGAAGCTTTCTTT. Its translation is CASSLGTGGLNTEAFF. This chain uses TRBV5-1 with TRBJ1-1; 12 bases map to TRBD1. CDR1 and CDR2 (germline): SGHRS, YFSETQ. V was pared by 4 bases and J by 0 bases, with 4 bases of the junction left unmatched. The CDR3 sequence is 16 residues long.

The V gene is TRBV7-8, the J gene TRBJ2-7, with D perhaps being TRBD1 or TRBD2 (5 bases each). V was pared by 5 bases and J by 7 bases, with 18 bases between. CDR1 is SGHVS, CDR2 FQNEAQ, per germline. CDR3 length: 14 residues. CDR3 DNA: TGTGCCAGCAGCATAGGGTTGGGGCGAGGGGAGCAGTACTTC. Translating gives CASSIGLGRGEQYF.

V is TRBV30 and J is TRBJ1-6; D is uncertain. The CDR3 runs to 17 residues. Looked up from germline, CDR1 is GTSNPN and CDR2 is SVGIG (reference sequence). Between the trimmed V and J ends, which lost 1 base and 0 bases, there was a span of 13 bases. CDR3 loop: CAWSDPPVVSYNSPLHF. The CDR3 DNA reads as TGTGCCTGGAGTGACCCCCCAGTAGTCTCCTATAATTCACCCCTCCACTTT.

This rearrangement joins TRBV7-9 to TRBJ1-1, with D perhaps TRBD1 (5 bases). The germline V and J ends were trimmed by 1 base and 2 bases, with 20 bases remaining between them. Germline-derived CDR1 and CDR2 are SEHNR and FQNEAQ (reference sequence). The CDR3 contains 18 residues. In DNA, the CDR3 is TGTGCCAGCAGCTTAGATCTCGGGCCGCTGGGGGAAAACACTGAAGCTTTCTTT. It codes for CASSLDLGPLGENTEAFF.